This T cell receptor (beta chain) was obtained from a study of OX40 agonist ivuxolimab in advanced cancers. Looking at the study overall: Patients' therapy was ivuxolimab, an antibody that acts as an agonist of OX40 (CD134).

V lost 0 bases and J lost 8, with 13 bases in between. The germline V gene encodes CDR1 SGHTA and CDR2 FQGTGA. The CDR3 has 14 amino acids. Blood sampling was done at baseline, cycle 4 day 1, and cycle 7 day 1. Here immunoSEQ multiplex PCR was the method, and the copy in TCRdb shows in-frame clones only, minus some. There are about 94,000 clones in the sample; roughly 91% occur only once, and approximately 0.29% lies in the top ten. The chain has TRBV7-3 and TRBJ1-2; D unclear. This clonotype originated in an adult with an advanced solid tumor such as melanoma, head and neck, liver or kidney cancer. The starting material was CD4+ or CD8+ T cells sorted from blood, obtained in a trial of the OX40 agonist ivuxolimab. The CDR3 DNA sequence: TGTGCCAGCAGCTTAACGTTTGTAGCGGAAGGCTACACCTTC. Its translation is CASSLTFVAEGYTF. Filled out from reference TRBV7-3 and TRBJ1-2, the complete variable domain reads GAGVSQTPSNKVTEKGKYVELRCDPISGHTALYWYRQSLGQGPEFLIYFQGTGAADDSGLPNDRFFAVRPEGSVSTLKIQRTERGDSAVYLCASSLTFVAEGYTFGSGTRLTVV.